These 32 T cell receptor beta chains share one sample of origin, sequenced in a study of T cell responses to AZD1222 COVID-19 vaccine. Repertoires were generated with immunoSEQ multiplex PCR, while TCRdb's copy carries only in-frame clones and drops some. There are 95,000 to 150,000 clones in the sample; around nine tenths occur only once, and about 5.4% lies in the top ten. The sample consisted of peripheral blood, taken on day 0 of AZD1222 vaccination. The receptors were gathered from an adult in good health.

In its sample, this clone was seen a few times. This chain joins TRBV10-1 and TRBJ2-7, with 7 bases identical to TRBD2. The CDR3 totals 14 residues. Germline values: CDR1 WNHNN, CDR2 SYGVQD (reference sequence). V gave up 8 bases and J gave up 4 bases; unmatched junction bases: 11. The CDR3 coding sequence is TGCGCCAGCTCCTTAAGCGGGACTCCTTACGAGCAGTACTTC. This encodes CASSLSGTPYEQYF.

The gene calls are TRBV29-1 and TRBJ2-3, with TRBD2 identical over 7 bases. The germline gives CDR1 SQVTM, CDR2 ANQGSEA. With 4 bases clipped from V and 14 bases from J, the junction kept 12 bases outside the gene matches. The CDR3 spans 12 residues. CDR3 bases: TGCAGCGTTGGGGGGTGGCGGGAGCACGTGTATTTT. This codes for CSVGGWREHVYF.

The V and J genes are TRBV29-1 and TRBJ2-3; 8 nucleotides align to TRBD2. CDR1 and CDR2 (germline): SQVTM, ANQGSEA. This CDR3 spans 16 amino acids. V trimming: 4 bases; J trimming: 1 base; junction bases outside the gene matches: 10. CDR3 sequence: CSVAGTVAGRTDTQYF. The CDR3 nucleotides are TGCAGCGTTGCAGGAACGGTAGCGGGACGCACAGATACGCAGTATTTT.

This clone is a singleton in its sample. The chain combines TRBV29-1 with TRBJ2-3, with 11 bases identical to TRBD2. Trimming took 6 bases from V and 0 from J; bases not matched to a gene: 14. The CDR3 loop spans 18 amino acids. CDR1 is SQVTM, CDR2 ANQGSEA, per germline. CDR3 DNA sequence: TGCAGCGTAAAACCCCGGAGTAGCGGGAGGGCCAGCACAGATACGCAGTATTTT. Its translation is CSVKPRSSGRASTDTQYF.

V and J are TRBV7-9 and TRBJ2-1, with TRBD2 identical over 11 bases. This CDR3 has 17 residues. J lost 4 bases, V lost 6 bases, and 11 bases had no gene match. From germline, CDR1 is SEHNR and CDR2 FQNEAQ (reference sequence). CDR3 in DNA: TGTGCCAGCAGTCAGACAACTAGCGGGGGAGATTACAATGAGCAGTTCTTC. Translation: CASSQTTSGGDYNEQFF.

The chain links TRBV6-5 to TRBJ2-3; 7 bases align to TRBD2. Germline CDR1 reads MNHEY; CDR2 reads SVGAGI. Losses at the gene ends were 2 bases for V and 0 bases for J; bases not matched to a gene: 2. This CDR3 region has 15 residues. The CDR3 DNA sequence: TGTGCCAGCAGTTACGCTAGCGGAAGCACAGATACGCAGTATTTT. This gives the protein CASSYASGSTDTQYF.

The J gene is TRBJ2-3, the V gene TRBV5-1, with unresolved D. The CDR3 runs 12 residues. The ends were cut back, 4 bases at V and 4 bases at J, with 7 bases in the middle. CDR1 is SGHRS and CDR2 is YFSETQ in the germline V gene. The CDR3, as DNA: TGCGCCAGCAGCCCCCTCCCAGATACGCAGTATTTT. This sequence encodes CASSPLPDTQYF.

The chain combines TRBV5-5 with TRBJ2-7; D not certain. The CDR3 has 15 amino acids. Trimming took 0 bases from V and 0 from J, leaving 10 bases between them. Germline V CDR1 and CDR2: SGHKS, YYEKEE (reference sequence). The CDR3 reads CASSLVWETSYEQYF. The CDR3 DNA is TGTGCCAGCAGCTTGGTATGGGAAACCTCCTACGAGCAGTACTTC.

The rearrangement joins TRBV27 to TRBJ2-3; D possibly corresponds to TRBD2 (6 bases). Trimming removed 7 bases at V and 6 bases at J, with 23 bases between. There are 16 residues in the CDR3. Per germline, CDR1 MNHEY and CDR2 SMNVEV (reference sequence). CDR3 coding DNA: TGTGCCAGCACCCTTATTAGCGGATCCCGACCTGATACGCAGTATTTT. This codes for CASTLISGSRPDTQYF.

J is TRBJ2-5 and V is TRBV3-1 (or the pseudogene TRBV3-2); the match to TRBD2 covers 7 bases. Germline values: CDR1 LGHDT, CDR2 YNNKEL (reference sequence). This CDR3 spans 16 amino acids. J was trimmed by 0 bases and V by 1 base; bases with no gene match: 5. CDR3 residues: CASSQGASGYQETQYF. The CDR3 DNA reads TGTGCCAGCAGCCAAGGGGCTAGCGGATACCAAGAGACCCAGTACTTC.

The V and J genes are TRBV14 and TRBJ2-7, with D perhaps TRBD1 (5 bases). Germline V gene lookup returns CDR1 SGHDN and CDR2 FVKESK. V lost 4 bases and J lost 6, with 13 bases in between. The length of the CDR3 is 13 residues. Written as DNA, the CDR3 is TGTGCCAGCAGCCCGAGACAGTATAGCGAGCAGTACTTC. It encodes CASSPRQYSEQYF.

The gene calls are TRBV29-1 and TRBJ2-3, with D maybe TRBD2 (6 bases). The V end lost 8 bases, the J end lost 2 bases, and 14 bases lay between the germline ends. CDR3 length: 13 amino acids. Germline assignment: CDR1 SQVTM and CDR2 ANQGSEA. The CDR3 DNA sequence: TGCAGCTGCGGGACTCGCCTCACAGATACGCAGTATTTT. It codes for CSCGTRLTDTQYF.

The rearrangement links TRBV18 to TRBJ2-5, with D perhaps TRBD1 or TRBD2 (5 bases each). The CDR3 length is 14 residues. CDR1 and CDR2 from the germline V gene are KGHSH and LQKENI. The ends were cut back, 4 bases at V and 2 bases at J, with 11 bases in the middle. CDR3 region: CASSRGRLQETQYF. The CDR3 DNA reads as TGTGCCAGCTCACGGGGACGGTTACAAGAGACCCAGTACTTC. Full variable domain (rest looked up from reference TRBV18 and TRBJ2-5): NAGVMQNPRHLVRRRGQEARLRCSPMKGHSHVYWYRQLPEEGLKFMVYLQKENIIDESGMPKERFSAEFPKEGPSILRIQQVVRGDSAAYFCASSRGRLQETQYFGPGTRLLVL.

The chain joins TRBV12-3 or TRBV12-4 to TRBJ2-1; no definite D call. V gave up 6 bases and J gave up 0 bases, with 6 bases separating them. The CDR3 loop spans 13 amino acids. CDR3 residues: CASSPISYNEQFF. The DNA for the CDR3 is TGTGCCAGCAGCCCTATCTCCTACAATGAGCAGTTCTTC.

The chain recombines TRBV3-1 (or the pseudogene TRBV3-2) with TRBJ1-1; D gene unclear. CDR1 and CDR2 from the germline V gene are LGHDT and YNNKEL (reference sequence). CDR3 length: 12 amino acids. Trimming removed 1 base at V and 5 bases at J, with 5 bases between. The CDR3 loop reads CASSQGETEAFF. CDR3 DNA: TGTGCCAGCAGCCAAGGAGAAACTGAAGCTTTCTTT.

This chain uses TRBV11-3 with TRBJ2-3, with TRBD2 matching over 9 bases. The ends lost 0 bases at V and 6 bases at J; junction bases unmatched: 1. The CDR3 is 14 residues long. Germline CDR1 SGHNT, CDR2 YENEEA. This chain's CDR3 is CASSLESGRDTQYF. CDR3 bases: TGTGCCAGCAGCTTAGAAAGCGGGAGGGATACGCAGTATTTT.

The chain couples TRBV29-1 to TRBJ2-7; TRBD2 matches at 11 bases. CDR1 is SQVTM and CDR2 is ANQGSEA in the germline V gene. This CDR3 has 15 residues. Germline trimming cut 2 bases from V and 4 bases from J; bases unmatched to any gene: 7. The CDR3 protein is CSVESPTSGEYEQYF. The DNA for the CDR3 is TGCAGCGTTGAAAGCCCGACTAGCGGGGAGTACGAGCAGTACTTC.

The rearrangement links TRBV10-3 to TRBJ2-1; 12 bases align to TRBD2. CDR1 ENHRY and CDR2 SYGVKD come from the germline V gene. Germline trimming cut 6 bases from V and 3 bases from J; bases unmatched to any gene: 3. This CDR3 has 15 amino acids. CDR3 loop: CAIRPLAGGYNEQFF. The CDR3 DNA is TGTGCCATCAGGCCACTAGCGGGAGGCTACAATGAGCAGTTCTTC.

The CDR3 reads CASSLYNEAFF. As DNA, the CDR3 is TGCGCCAGCAGCTTGTACAATGAAGCTTTCTTT. The rearrangement joins TRBV5-1 to TRBJ1-1; D is undetermined. The CDR3 loop spans 11 amino acids. The V gene lost 1 base and the J gene lost 7 bases, with 5 bases spanning the gap. Germline lookup yields CDR1 SGHRS and CDR2 YFSETQ.

The rearrangement links TRBV7-9 to TRBJ2-5; D is ambiguous. Germline V gene sequence: CDR1 SEHNR, CDR2 FQNEAQ (reference sequence). The CDR3 contains 15 residues. V lost 5 bases to trimming and J lost 1 base, with 14 bases between them. The CDR3 reads CASSADLRSQETQYF. CDR3 sequence (DNA): TGTGCCAGCAGCGCAGACCTTAGGAGCCAAGAGACCCAGTACTTC.

V gene TRBV23-1 combines with J gene TRBJ2-1, with no clear D. TRBV23-1 is an ORF for which the function is uncertain. V gave up 6 bases and J gave up 0 bases, with 9 bases separating them. CDR3 length equals 14 residues. The CDR3 DNA sequence: TGCGCCAGCAGGGCCACCAGCTCCTACAATGAGCAGTTCTTC. This gives the protein CASRATSSYNEQFF.

V is TRBV15 and J is TRBJ1-4, with D possibly matching TRBD1 (6 bases). Trimming shortened V by 3 bases and J by 13 bases, and 12 bases separated the two germline ends. The CDR3 runs 12 residues. CDR1 is LNHNV and CDR2 is YYDKDF in the germline V gene (reference sequence). CDR3 DNA sequence: TGTGCCACCAGCAGGAGGGGGAGCGGACTGTTTTTT. Translated: CATSRRGSGLFF.

This chain uses TRBV7-9 with TRBJ1-6; 7 nucleotides agree with TRBD1. The germline gives CDR1 SEHNR, CDR2 FQNEAQ (reference sequence). Trimming at V came to 4 bases and at J to 7 bases, leaving 4 bases not matched to a gene. The CDR3 runs 14 residues. The CDR3 coding sequence is TGTGCCAGCAGCTCCCGGGACAGAAATTCACCCCTCCACTTT. Protein product: CASSSRDRNSPLHF.

Concerning this clone itself: An end of the junction differs from the germline gene, which may be a read error. The chain links TRBV15 to TRBJ2-5; TRBD2 is a possible D gene (5 bases). Germline loops: CDR1 LNHNV, CDR2 YYDKDF (reference sequence). The CDR3 is 15 residues long. The chain's CDR3 is CATSREGIPQETQYF. CDR3 nucleotides: TGTGCCACCAGCCGAGAGGGTATACCACAAGAGACCCAGTACTTC.

This clone was seen just once. V is TRBV12-3 or TRBV12-4 and J is TRBJ1-2; D is perhaps TRBD1 (5 bases). V was cut by 4 bases and J by 8 bases, with 14 bases left in between. The length of the CDR3 is 13 residues. The CDR3: CASSSQGSGGYTF. Here the CDR3 DNA reads TGTGCCAGCAGTTCTCAGGGCTCTGGGGGCTACACCTTC.

The rearrangement links TRBV6-1 to TRBJ2-6; the D is unclear. CDR3 length: 15 residues. The germline V and J ends were trimmed by 6 bases and 0 bases, with 9 bases remaining between them. Per germline, CDR1 MNHNS and CDR2 SASEGT. This CDR3 is CASRDGASGANVLTF. In DNA, the CDR3 is TGTGCCAGCAGGGACGGAGCCTCTGGGGCCAACGTCCTGACTTTC.

This clone occurred once. The chain recombines TRBV3-1 (or the pseudogene TRBV3-2) with TRBJ2-7; D gene ambiguous. Trimming removed 0 bases at V and 5 bases at J, with 5 bases between. Germline CDR1 LGHDT, CDR2 YNNKEL (reference sequence). The CDR3 sequence is 12 residues long. The CDR3 sequence: CASSQEGNEQYF. CDR3 sequence (DNA): TGTGCCAGCAGCCAAGAAGGGAACGAGCAGTACTTC.

This clone was seen more than once but under ten times. V gene TRBV19 combines with J gene TRBJ2-1; 8 bases match TRBD2. This CDR3 contains 16 residues. V was pared by 3 bases and J by 2 bases, with 6 bases of the junction left unmatched. Germline V lookup: CDR1 LNHDA, CDR2 SQIVND (reference sequence). For the CDR3, the DNA is TGTGCCAGTAGTATTATTCGCGGGGGGACCTACAATGAGCAGTTCTTC. Amino acid sequence: CASSIIRGGTYNEQFF.

The rearrangement links TRBV21-1 to TRBJ1-2. TRBV21-1 counts as a pseudogene. The CDR3 length is 12 residues. CDR3 coding DNA: TGTGCCAGCAGCAAAAGGACGGCGGGCTACACCTTC. It is translated as CASSKRTAGYTF.

This chain uses TRBV5-1 with TRBJ1-4; TRBD1 might be the D (5 bases). The CDR3 has 16 amino acids. V was cut by 4 bases and J by 7 bases, with 20 bases left in between. Germline CDR1 and CDR2: SGHRS and YFSETQ. The CDR3 region has the DNA TGCGCCAGCAGCCCCGGACAAAGTACGTATGGTGAAAAACTGTTTTTT. This translates into CASSPGQSTYGEKLFF.

This rearrangement joins TRBV19 to TRBJ1-2, with 10 bases fitting TRBD1. CDR3 length: 13 amino acids. V gave up 5 bases and J gave up 6 bases; unmatched junction bases: 3. Per the germline V gene, CDR1 is LNHDA and CDR2 is SQIVND (reference sequence). CDR3 region: CASSGQGVDGYTF. The CDR3 bases are TGTGCCAGTAGTGGACAGGGGGTGGATGGCTACACCTTC.

The chain couples TRBV4-3 to TRBJ1-2; perhaps TRBD1 as D (5 bases). CDR3 length equals 16 residues. Trimming removed 1 base from V and 2 bases from J, with 14 bases in between. Per the germline V gene, CDR1 is LGHNA and CDR2 is YSLEER. CDR3 region: CASSQAGTAKNYGYTF. Here the CDR3 DNA reads TGCGCCAGCAGCCAAGCCGGGACCGCGAAAAACTATGGCTACACCTTC.